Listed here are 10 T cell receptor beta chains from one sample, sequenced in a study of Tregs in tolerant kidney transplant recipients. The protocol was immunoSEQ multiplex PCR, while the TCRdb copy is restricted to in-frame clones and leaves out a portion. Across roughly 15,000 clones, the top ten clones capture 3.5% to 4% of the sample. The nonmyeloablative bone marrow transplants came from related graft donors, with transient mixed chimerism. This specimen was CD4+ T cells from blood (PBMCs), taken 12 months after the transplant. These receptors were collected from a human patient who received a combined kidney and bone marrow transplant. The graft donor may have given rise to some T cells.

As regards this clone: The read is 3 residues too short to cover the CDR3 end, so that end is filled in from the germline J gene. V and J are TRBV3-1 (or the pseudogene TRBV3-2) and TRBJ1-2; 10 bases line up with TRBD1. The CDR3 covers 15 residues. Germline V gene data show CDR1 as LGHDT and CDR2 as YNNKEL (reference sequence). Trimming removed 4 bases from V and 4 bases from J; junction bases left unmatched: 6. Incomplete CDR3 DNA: TGTGCCAGCAGCCGCCGGGACAGGGGAACCTATGGC. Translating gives CASSRRDRGTYG. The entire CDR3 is CASSRRDRGTYGYTF.

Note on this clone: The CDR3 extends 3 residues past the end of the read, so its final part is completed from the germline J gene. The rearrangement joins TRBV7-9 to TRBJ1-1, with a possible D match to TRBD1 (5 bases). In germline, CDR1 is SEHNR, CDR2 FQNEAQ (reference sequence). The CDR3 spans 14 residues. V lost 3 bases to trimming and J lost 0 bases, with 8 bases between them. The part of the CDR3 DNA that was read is TGTGCCAGCAGCTTCGGGGGTTTGAACACTGAA. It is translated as CASSFGGLNTE. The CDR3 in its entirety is CASSFGGLNTEAFF.

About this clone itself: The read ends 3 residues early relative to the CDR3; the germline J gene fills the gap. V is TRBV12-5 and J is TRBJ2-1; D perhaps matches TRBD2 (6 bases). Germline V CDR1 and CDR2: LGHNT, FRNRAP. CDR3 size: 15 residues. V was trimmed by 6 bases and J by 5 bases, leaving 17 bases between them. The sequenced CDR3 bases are TGTGCTAGTGGCCGGGGACTGGCGAATAACAATGAG. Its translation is CASGRGLANNNE. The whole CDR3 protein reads CASGRGLANNNEQFF. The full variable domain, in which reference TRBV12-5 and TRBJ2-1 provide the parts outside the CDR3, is DARVTQTPRHKVTEMGQEVTMRCQPILGHNTVFWYRQTMMQGLELLAYFRNRAPLDDSGMPKDRFSAEMPDATLATLKIQPSEPRDSAVYFCASGRGLANNNEQFFGPGTRLTVL.

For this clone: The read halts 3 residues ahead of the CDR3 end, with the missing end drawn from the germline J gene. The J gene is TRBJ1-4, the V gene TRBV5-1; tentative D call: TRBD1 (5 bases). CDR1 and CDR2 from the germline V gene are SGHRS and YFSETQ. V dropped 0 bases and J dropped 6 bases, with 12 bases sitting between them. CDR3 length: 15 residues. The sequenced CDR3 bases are TGCGCCAGCAGCTTGGCCCCGGGGGTTGATGAAAAA. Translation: CASSLAPGVDEK. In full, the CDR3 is CASSLAPGVDEKLFF.

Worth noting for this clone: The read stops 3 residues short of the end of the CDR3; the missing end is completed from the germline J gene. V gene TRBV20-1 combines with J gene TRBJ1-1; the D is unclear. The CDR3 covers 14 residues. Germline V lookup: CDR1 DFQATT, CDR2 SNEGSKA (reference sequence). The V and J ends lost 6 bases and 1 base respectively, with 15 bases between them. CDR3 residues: CSADSVTENTEAFF. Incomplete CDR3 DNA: TGCAGTGCCGACTCCGTGACGGAGAACACTGAA.

The CDR3 is CASSPGTGADEKLFF. The part of the CDR3 DNA that was read is TGTGCCAGCTCACCGGGGACAGGGGCAGATGAAAAA. The chain carries TRBV18 and TRBJ1-4; TRBD1 matches 10 bases. Coverage ceases 3 residues before the CDR3 finishes, and the germline J gene fills in the end. Trimming took 3 bases from V and 6 from J; bases not matched to a gene: 4. The CDR3 covers 15 residues. In germline, CDR1 is KGHSH, CDR2 LQKENI.

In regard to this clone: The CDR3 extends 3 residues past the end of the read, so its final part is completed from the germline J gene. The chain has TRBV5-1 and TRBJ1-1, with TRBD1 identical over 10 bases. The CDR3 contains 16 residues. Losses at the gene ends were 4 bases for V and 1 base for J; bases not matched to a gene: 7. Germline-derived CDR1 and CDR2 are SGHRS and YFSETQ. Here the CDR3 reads CASSVMTGGRNTEAFF. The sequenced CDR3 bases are TGCGCCAGCAGCGTAATGACAGGGGGCCGGAACACTGAA.

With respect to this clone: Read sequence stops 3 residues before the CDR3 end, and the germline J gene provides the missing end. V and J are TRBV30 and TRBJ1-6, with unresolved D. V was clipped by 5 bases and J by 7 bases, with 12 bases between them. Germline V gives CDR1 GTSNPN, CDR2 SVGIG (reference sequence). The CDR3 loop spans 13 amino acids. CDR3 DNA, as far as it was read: TGTGCCTGGGTGCGGGATTTAAATTCACCC. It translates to CAWVRDLNSP. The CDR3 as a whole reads CAWVRDLNSPLHF.

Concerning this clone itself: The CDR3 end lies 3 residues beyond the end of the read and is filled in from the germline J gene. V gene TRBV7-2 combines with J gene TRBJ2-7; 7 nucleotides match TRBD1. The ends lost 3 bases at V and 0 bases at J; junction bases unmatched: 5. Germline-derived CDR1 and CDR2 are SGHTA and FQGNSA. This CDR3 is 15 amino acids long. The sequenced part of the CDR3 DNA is TGTGCCAGCAGCTTTCAACAGGGGAGCTCCTACGAG. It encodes CASSFQQGSSYE. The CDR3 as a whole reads CASSFQQGSSYEQYF.

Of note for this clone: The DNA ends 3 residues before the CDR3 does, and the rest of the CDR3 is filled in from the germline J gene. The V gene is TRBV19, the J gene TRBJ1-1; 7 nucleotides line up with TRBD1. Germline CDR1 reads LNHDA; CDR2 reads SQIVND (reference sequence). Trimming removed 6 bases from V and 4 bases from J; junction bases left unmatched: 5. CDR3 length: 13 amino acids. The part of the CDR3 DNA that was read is TGTGCCAGTAGGGAGGACAGGCTCACTGAA. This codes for CASREDRLTE. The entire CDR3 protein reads CASREDRLTEAFF.